The clone carrying this TCR beta chain was recorded at least ten times. Its antigen is as yet unknown. The sample is drawn from a study of T-cell reconstitution after alpha-beta-depleted transplantation in children. Study conclusions and caveats: Reported findings indicate that, about two months after transplant, alpha-beta T cells came from several hundred expanded clones, which were derived from non-depleted graft cells.

Unique molecular identifiers were built into the TCRbeta library. One entry per CDR3 protein, called by TCRdb with MiXCR from the PCR reads. This sample has fewer than 1 million distinct CDR3 sequences, with less than 20% found just once. Germline CDR1 ENHRY, CDR2 SYGVKD. The CDR3 length is 12 residues. V gave up 6 bases and J gave up 5 bases; unmatched junction bases: 2. The sequence was collected from a male patient under 18 who had a stem cell transplant for acute lymphoblastic leukemia, so the T cells may come from the graft donor. The source material was PBMCs, mostly from graft donor cells, sampled 360 days after TCRalphabeta/CD19-depleted stem cell transplant. This chain joins TRBV10-3 and TRBJ2-5; 8 bases are a match to TRBD2. The CDR3 sequence is CAISPSGETQYF. The CDR3 bases are TGTGCCATCAGCCCTAGCGGGGAGACCCAGTACTTC.